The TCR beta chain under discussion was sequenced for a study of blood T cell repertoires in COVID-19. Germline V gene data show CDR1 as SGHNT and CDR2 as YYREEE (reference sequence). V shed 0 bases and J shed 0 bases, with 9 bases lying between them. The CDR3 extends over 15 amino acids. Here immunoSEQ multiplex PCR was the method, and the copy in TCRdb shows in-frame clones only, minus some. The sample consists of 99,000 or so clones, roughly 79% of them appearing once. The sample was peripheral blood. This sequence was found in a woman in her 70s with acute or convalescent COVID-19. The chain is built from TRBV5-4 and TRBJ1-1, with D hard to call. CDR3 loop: CASSLAGAMNTEAFF. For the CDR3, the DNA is TGTGCCAGCAGCTTGGCAGGTGCCATGAACACTGAAGCTTTCTTT.